The clone carrying this T cell receptor beta chain has a handful of counts. The record originates from a study of Graves' ophthalmopathy and Graves' hyperthyroidism. Hyperthyroidism qualified as stable when ophthalmopathy did not develop within 18 months of follow-up. A 10 ml volume of fresh peripheral blood provided the PBMCs. Transcripts of RNA were the source for amplifying TCR beta CDR3 regions. HTBI primers primed a first-round RT-PCR, and a second-round multiplex PCR followed. TCRdb processed the multiplex PCR reads anew with MiXCR; each CDR3 protein has one entry. Of hundreds of thousands of distinct CDR3 sequences listed, about a fifth are singletons. In germline, CDR1 is SGDLS, CDR2 YYNGEE. The CDR3 contains 16 residues. V gave up 2 bases and J gave up 6 bases, with 21 bases separating them.

V and J are TRBV9 and TRBJ2-7, with D possibly TRBD2 on 6 matching bases. Material for sequencing was peripheral blood. The TCR sequence derives from a woman aged 18-35 years with stable Graves' hyperthyroidism. Some clones in this sample may be carry-over from other donors' samples. The CDR3 here is CASSVRDSSLLAEQYF. Written as DNA, the CDR3 is TGTGCCAGCAGCGTGCGGGATAGCTCCCTCCTTGCCGAGCAGTACTTC.